This T cell receptor (beta chain) was retrieved from a study of blood T cell repertoires in COVID-19. About the research overall: Sites in the United States, Italy and Spain provided acute and convalescent COVID-19 samples. T cells, B-cell-depleted T cells, or PBMCs provided the cDNA or gDNA that served as material.

Per the study methods: Reference gene primer amplification gave estimated nucleated cell counts. Sequencing was performed with immunoSEQ multiplex PCR; in TCRdb, only in-frame clones are kept and a portion is missing. V, J and clone size derive from that table, while D and trimming were established from the DNA sequence. The repertoire holds roughly 220,000 clones, 86% seen once, with 5.5% to 7% in the top ten. V dropped 5 bases and J dropped 5 bases, with 9 bases sitting between them. The CDR3 has 13 residues. CDR1 LNHDA and CDR2 SQIVND come from the germline V gene (reference sequence). The sequence derives from a man older than 75 with acute or convalescent COVID-19. The V gene is TRBV19, the J gene TRBJ1-4; D not resolved. Sequencing was performed on peripheral blood. As DNA, the CDR3 is TGTGCCAGTAGTTACCAGTTGAATGAAAAACTGTTTTTT. Amino acid sequence: CASSYQLNEKLFF.